This T cell receptor beta chain was sequenced during a study of T cells after yellow fever vaccination. Conversion of TCR transcripts into cDNA relied on 5'RACE template switching, which added a universal primer site and UMIs. TCRdb passed the 5' RACE reads through MiXCR, listing each CDR3 protein once. The sample consists of 300,000 to 400,000 distinct CDR3 sequences, approximately 12% of them appearing once. Trimming removed 1 base from V and 5 bases from J; junction bases left unmatched: 5. Germline V gene data show CDR1 as SGHTA and CDR2 as FQGTGA. The CDR3 is 17 residues long. Remarks on this clonotype: Its antigen is unidentified.

The study, taken as a whole, reports: The presence of abundant clonotypes contaminating from the bulk population was possible in FACS-sorted repertoires. Subsequent booster samples again held most clones from primary vaccination (around 96% CD4, approximately 85% CD8).

The sample in question was CD4+ T cells sorted from PBMCs, obtained 15 days after the yellow fever booster vaccination. The genes are TRBV7-3 and TRBJ2-2, with TRBD2 matching 12 bases. The sequence derives from a man in his late teens or twenties who received the YFV17D yellow fever vaccine. The CDR3 is CASSLISTSGGTGELFF. The CDR3 bases are TGTGCCAGCAGCTTAATTTCTACTAGCGGGGGGACCGGGGAGCTGTTTTTT.